One T cell receptor (beta chain) is described in this entry. V was clipped by 6 bases and J by 4 bases, with 15 bases between them. Germline V gene data show CDR1 as ENHRY and CDR2 as SYGVKD. CDR3 length equals 14 residues. This sample stems from a study of blood T cell repertoires in COVID-19. Study details: Collection of acute and convalescent COVID-19 samples took place in the United States, Italy and Spain.

Authors' analysis steps: Scientists estimated how many nucleated cells there were by amplifying reference gene primers. Generated by immunoSEQ multiplex PCR, the TCRdb table keeps only in-frame clones and is missing some. For V, J and clone size, that table is used; D and trimming come from the DNA. The sample records about 200,000 clones, 89% being singletons. V gene TRBV10-3 combines with J gene TRBJ1-1; D possibly corresponds to TRBD1 (5 bases). This sequence originates from a woman aged 40 to 55 with acute or convalescent COVID-19. The sample consisted of peripheral blood. CDR3 protein: CAISLGGEVTEAFF. The CDR3 bases are TGTGCCATCAGCCTCGGAGGGGAGGTCACTGAAGCTTTCTTT.